Shown below are 20 T cell receptor beta chains from a single sample sequenced in a study of naive and memory T cell subsets. The library had UMIs added by 3' ligation of an oligonucleotide to TCR cDNA. The SP2 primer and nested alpha and beta constant region primers amplified ligated cDNA in four rounds. TCRdb re-called the 5' RACE reads through MiXCR, storing one row per CDR3 protein. This repertoire shows fewer than 40,000 distinct CDR3 sequences, over 15% found once; its top ten account for 2% to 3%. The receptors stem from a female donor in good health.

This clonotype was observed a few times. The J gene is TRBJ1-1, the V gene TRBV7-9, with D possibly TRBD1 on 6 matching bases. The V and J ends lost 1 base and 5 bases respectively, with 14 bases between them. This CDR3 has 15 residues. Germline V CDR1 and CDR2: SEHNR, FQNEAQ (reference sequence). The CDR3 region has the DNA TGTGCCAGCAGCTTAGTACGGGGGGCGAGGACTGAAGCTTTCTTT. Its protein is CASSLVRGARTEAFF.

This clonotype has at least ten counts. The gene calls are TRBV7-9 and TRBJ2-3; D perhaps matches TRBD1 (6 bases). Trimming removed 4 bases at V and 6 bases at J, with 8 bases between. CDR3 size: 12 residues. The germline gives CDR1 SEHNR, CDR2 FQNEAQ (reference sequence). CDR3 sequence reads: CASSSQGDTQYF. DNA of the CDR3: TGTGCCAGCAGCTCTCAGGGGGATACGCAGTATTTT.

This chain uses TRBV20-1 with TRBJ2-7; TRBD1 agrees at 8 bases. Per the germline V gene, CDR1 is DFQATT and CDR2 is SNEGSKA (reference sequence). With 5 bases clipped from V and 0 bases from J, the junction kept 6 bases outside the gene matches. This CDR3 region has 14 residues. The CDR3 DNA is TGCAGTGCTGAGGACAGGGAAAGCTCCTACGAGCAGTACTTC. Its protein product is CSAEDRESSYEQYF.

This clonotype has a handful of counts. This chain links TRBV20-1 with TRBJ1-2; 7 nucleotides line up with TRBD1. The germline V gene encodes CDR1 DFQATT and CDR2 SNEGSKA (reference sequence). The J segment lost 5 bases and the V segment lost 3 bases, leaving 18 bases of the junction unmatched. The CDR3 has 17 residues. The CDR3 DNA sequence: TGCAGTGCTAGGAAAGCGGGACAGCTTGAAGGATGGTATGGCTACACCTTC. Protein product: CSARKAGQLEGWYGYTF.

V is TRBV7-9 and J is TRBJ1-5, with no clear D. CDR1 and CDR2 (germline): SEHNR, FQNEAQ (reference sequence). The CDR3 covers 12 residues. The V end was cut by 0 bases, the J end by 5 bases, with 2 bases between. The CDR3 DNA reads as TGTGCCAGCAGCTTAGCGGATCAGCCCCAGCATTTT. This encodes CASSLADQPQHF.

This clonotype was seen at least ten times. The DNA of the CDR3 is TGCAGCGTTGATGTCAGCTCTGGGGCCAACGTCCTGACTTTC. It codes for CSVDVSSGANVLTF. This chain links TRBV29-1 with TRBJ2-6; D gene uncertain. This CDR3 is built from 14 residues. V lost 3 bases to trimming and J lost 0 bases, with 6 bases between them. Germline CDR1 is SQVTM and CDR2 is ANQGSEA.

This clonotype was counted only a few times. This rearrangement joins TRBV7-8 to TRBJ2-4, with 7 bases lining up with TRBD1. With 1 base clipped from V and 4 bases from J, the junction kept 22 bases outside the gene matches. This CDR3 region has 21 residues. The V gene's germline CDR1 is SGHVS and CDR2 FQNEAQ. CDR3 loop: CASSLGFRTGPDRTMKNIQYF. CDR3 DNA: TGTGCCAGCAGCTTAGGTTTCCGGACAGGCCCAGACCGGACGATGAAAAACATTCAGTACTTC.

There are many counts of this clonotype. The chain combines TRBV10-1 with TRBJ2-2; possible D gene TRBD2, 7 bases. V lost 4 bases to trimming and J lost 5 bases, with 23 bases between them. Per the germline V gene, CDR1 is WNHNN and CDR2 is SYGVQD (reference sequence). The CDR3 has 18 amino acids. The CDR3 sequence: CASSGRLTGGGPTGELFF. CDR3 in DNA: TGCGCCAGCAGTGGTCGATTAACTGGGGGGGGGCCAACCGGGGAGCTGTTTTTT.

The rearrangement links TRBV6-5 to TRBJ2-4; 12 bases line up with TRBD1. J gave up 6 bases and V 5 bases, and 14 bases lay outside the gene matches. This CDR3 has 18 residues. Germline V CDR1 and CDR2: MNHEY, SVGAGI. The CDR3 coding sequence is TGTGCCAGCAGTCCTCCTTTCGCCGGGACAGGGGGCAGAAACATTCAGTACTTC. This sequence encodes CASSPPFAGTGGRNIQYF.

CDR3 residues: CAISDPRGGTEAFF. CDR3 coding DNA: TGTGCCATCAGTGACCCCAGGGGAGGCACTGAAGCTTTCTTT. This chain joins TRBV10-3 and TRBJ1-1; D might be TRBD1 (6 bases). CDR3 length: 14 residues. Germline loops: CDR1 ENHRY, CDR2 SYGVKD. The V and J ends lost 3 bases and 4 bases respectively, with 12 bases between them.

CDR3 residues: CSARRQGQNTGELFF. The CDR3 DNA sequence: TGCAGTGCTAGAAGACAGGGACAGAACACCGGGGAGCTGTTTTTT. V and J are TRBV20-1 and TRBJ2-2; 7 positions match TRBD1. The CDR3 consists of 15 residues. CDR1 is DFQATT and CDR2 is SNEGSKA in the germline V gene (reference sequence). Trimming at V came to 2 bases and at J to 1 base, leaving 4 bases not matched to a gene.

This clonotype was recorded at least ten times. The J gene is TRBJ1-4, the V gene TRBV29-1; D is perhaps TRBD1 (5 bases). Trimming removed 4 bases from V and 5 bases from J, with 14 bases in between. This CDR3 is 14 amino acids long. Germline V gene sequence: CDR1 SQVTM, CDR2 ANQGSEA. The CDR3 region is CSVVFRGGNEKLFF. As DNA, the CDR3 is TGCAGCGTTGTGTTTCGGGGGGGAAATGAAAAACTGTTTTTT.

This clonotype was seen ten or more times. The chain has TRBV7-2 and TRBJ2-3, with 8 bases aligning to TRBD2. Germline CDR1 and CDR2: SGHTA and FQGNSA. The CDR3 consists of 16 residues. Losses at the gene ends were 4 bases for V and 0 bases for J; bases not matched to a gene: 6. CDR3 in amino acids: CASSYGTRASTDTQYF. DNA of the CDR3: TGTGCCAGCAGCTATGGGACTAGAGCTAGCACAGATACGCAGTATTTT.

The V call is TRBV29-1, the J call TRBJ1-1; perhaps TRBD1 as D (5 bases). Germline V gene lookup returns CDR1 SQVTM and CDR2 ANQGSEA. CDR3 length: 18 residues. V gave up 6 bases and J gave up 3 bases, with 29 bases separating them. The CDR3 protein is CSVPHNRQILAGDTEAFF. The CDR3 DNA reads as TGCAGCGTCCCACACAATAGACAGATCCTCGCTGGGGACACTGAAGCTTTCTTT. Filled out from reference TRBV29-1 and TRBJ1-1, the complete variable domain reads SAVISQKPSRDICQRGTSLTIQCQVDSQVTMMFWYRQQPGQSLTLIATANQGSEATYESGFVIDKFPISRPNLTFSTLTVSNMSPEDSSIYLCSVPHNRQILAGDTEAFFGQGTRLTVV.

This clonotype has just a few counts. The chain links TRBV6-6 to TRBJ1-5; the match to TRBD1 covers 8 bases. V was pared by 4 bases and J by 4 bases, with 6 bases of the junction left unmatched. Germline V gene data show CDR1 as MNHNY and CDR2 as SVGAGI (reference sequence). The CDR3 length is 15 residues. For the CDR3, the DNA is TGTGCCAGCAGTTCCGGACAGGGCGGGAATCAGCCCCAGCATTTT. As protein: CASSSGQGGNQPQHF.

In its sample, this clonotype is medium-sized (0.01 to 0.1%). V gene TRBV20-1 combines with J gene TRBJ2-5; D is ambiguous. Germline CDR1 and CDR2: DFQATT and SNEGSKA (reference sequence). The CDR3 covers 14 residues. Trimming stripped 1 base from V and 4 bases from J, with 13 bases between. CDR3 nucleotides: TGCAGTGCTAGAGTTGGTAGTCAGCCAGAGACCCAGTACTTC. It translates to CSARVGSQPETQYF.

The chain combines TRBV24-1 with TRBJ2-2, with D perhaps TRBD2 (5 bases). The CDR3 covers 15 residues. The germline V gene has CDR1 KGHDR and CDR2 SFDVKD. Trimming took off 3 bases at V and 4 bases at J, with 11 bases between the two ends. The CDR3 reads CATSDPGGATGELFF. CDR3 DNA sequence: TGTGCCACCAGTGATCCAGGAGGCGCCACCGGGGAGCTGTTTTTT.

Many counts were recorded for this clonotype. The CDR3 DNA is TGTGCCAGCAGTTACTCTTCGGGACTAGCGGGGGGTGCAGATACGCAGTATTTT. Residues: CASSYSSGLAGGADTQYF. The chain links TRBV6-5 to TRBJ2-3, with 15 bases matching TRBD2. Germline V lookup: CDR1 MNHEY, CDR2 SVGAGI. The CDR3 is made up of 18 amino acids. Trimming took 0 bases from V and 4 from J; bases not matched to a gene: 5.

In this sample, this clonotype turned up many times. V and J are TRBV20-1 and TRBJ1-3; 8 nucleotides match TRBD1. Germline lookup yields CDR1 DFQATT and CDR2 SNEGSKA (reference sequence). The J segment lost 4 bases and the V segment lost 5 bases, leaving 7 bases of the junction unmatched. The CDR3 totals 14 residues. In DNA form, the CDR3 reads TGCAGTGCTCACCGGACAGGGCCGGGAAACACCATATATTTT. Translation gives CSAHRTGPGNTIYF.

The rearrangement uses TRBV9 and TRBJ1-2, with TRBD1 matching over 12 bases. Germline values: CDR1 SGDLS, CDR2 YYNGEE. This CDR3 has 13 amino acids. The ends lost 0 bases at V and 11 bases at J; junction bases unmatched: 2. DNA for the CDR3: TGTGCCAGCAGCGTAGAGGGACAGGGGGCATACACCTTC. Translation: CASSVEGQGAYTF.